This TCR beta chain stems from a study of cytomegalovirus exposure and HLA in healthy donors. Study observations and caveats: A highly shared variant cluster was judged a likely technical artifact. Links to common viral pathogens appeared, in a later analysis, for several of the most significant clusters. HLA-A and HLA-B allele assignments for most subjects were reportedly predicted accurately using TCR beta sequences.

Primers included in the PCR were 60 Vbeta and 13 Jbeta primers. Measured with immunoSEQ multiplex PCR; TCRdb has only the in-frame clones, and not every one. The sample carries around 100,000 clones, about four fifths recorded once. Note on this clone: Antigen specificity is unknown.

The CDR3 covers 14 residues. V was trimmed by 5 bases and J by 0 bases, leaving 12 bases between them. Looked up from germline, CDR1 is SGDLS and CDR2 is YYNGEE. The V and J genes are TRBV9 and TRBJ2-7, with a possible D match to TRBD1 (6 bases). The source of this sequence is a man in his forties in good health and CMV-seropositive. Material: PBMCs. This CDR3 is CASSHRVSSYEQYF. In DNA, the CDR3 is TGTGCCAGCAGTCACAGGGTCTCCTCCTACGAGCAGTACTTC.